This is a list of T cell receptor beta chains from one sample in a study of CD8 T cells in ankylosing spondylitis. TCRdb independently ran MiXCR on the 5' RACE reads; one entry per CDR3 protein. The sample holds a few hundred thousand distinct CDR3 sequences, roughly 10% seen once. Material for sequencing was blood, either unsorted or a sorted T cell fraction (not recorded which). The origin of the receptors is a male donor with ankylosing spondylitis or in good health (not recorded which). Both conserved end residues are part of each CDR3. A D gene is named only where the DNA matches it firmly. A row's size may be missing; if present it is once, few, many or a size class.

v_call	clone_size	cdr3_length	j_call	d_call	cdr3_aa	cdr3_nt
TRBV29-1	many	15	TRBJ2-6	TRBD1	CSVETGGSGANVLTF	TGCAGCGTCGAGACAGGGGGCTCTGGGGCCAACGTCCTGACTTTC
TRBV20-1	many	14	TRBJ1-6	TRBD1	CSAMRDSRNSPLHF	TGCAGTGCTATGCGGGACAGTCGTAATTCACCCCTCCACTTT
TRBV20-1	few	16	TRBJ2-1	TRBD2	CSASPALAGFYNEQFF	TGCAGTGCTAGTCCCGCACTAGCGGGATTCTACAATGAGCAGTTCTTC
TRBV5-1	many	15	TRBJ2-1	NA	CASSLAWPSYNEQFF	TGCGCCAGCAGCTTGGCCTGGCCCTCCTACAATGAGCAGTTCTTC
TRBV5-1	many	14	TRBJ2-1	NA	CASSRTRGYNEQFF	TGCGCCAGCAGCCGGACAAGGGGGTACAATGAGCAGTTCTTC
TRBV7-9	NA	16	TRBJ2-1	NA	CASSPFGGRSYNEQFF	TGTGCCAGCAGCCCCTTCGGGGGCCGCTCCTACAATGAGCAGTTCTTC
TRBV29-1	many	12	TRBJ1-1	NA	CSVVEAGTEAFF	TGCAGCGTTGTGGAGGCTGGCACTGAAGCTTTCTTT
TRBV2	NA	14	TRBJ1-5	NA	CASSEGSLNQPQHF	TGTGCCAGCAGTGAAGGGTCGCTCAATCAGCCCCAGCATTTT
TRBV2	NA	15	TRBJ2-3	TRBD2	CASSALAGGTDTQYF	TGTGCCAGCAGTGCCCTAGCGGGGGGGACAGATACGCAGTATTTT
TRBV11-2	few	14	TRBJ1-1	NA	CASSLVFEGTEAFF	TGTGCCAGCAGCTTAGTATTTGAGGGCACTGAAGCTTTCTTT
TRBV20-1	NA	10	TRBJ1-2	TRBD1	CSVRTGGYTF	TGCAGTGTCCGGACAGGGGGGTACACCTTC
TRBV12-3/TRBV12-4	many	14	TRBJ2-3	NA	CASSGGSLADTQYF	TGTGCCAGCAGTGGCGGGTCGCTCGCCGATACGCAGTATTTT
TRBV20-1	many	15	TRBJ2-3	TRBD2	CSARVWTSGTDTQYF	TGCAGTGCTAGAGTATGGACTAGCGGCACAGATACGCAGTATTTT
TRBV5-1	many	14	TRBJ2-2	NA	CASSVGPYTGELFF	TGCGCCAGCAGCGTGGGACCTTACACCGGGGAGCTGTTTTTT
TRBV12-3/TRBV12-4	many	17	TRBJ2-1	NA	CASTFSTGSGAYNEQFF	TGTGCCAGCACTTTCTCTACGGGGTCAGGGGCGTACAATGAGCAGTTCTTC
TRBV4-2	few	15	TRBJ1-1	NA	CASSQEGTVETEAFF	TGTGCCAGCAGCCAAGAAGGGACCGTCGAGACTGAAGCTTTCTTT
TRBV15	many	13	TRBJ2-7	NA	CATSRDRGYEQYF	TGTGCCACCAGCAGAGACAGGGGTTACGAGCAGTACTTC
TRBV5-1	many	16	TRBJ2-1	TRBD2	CASSFRAGGSYNEQFF	TGCGCCAGCAGCTTTAGGGCGGGAGGTTCCTACAATGAGCAGTTCTTC
TRBV20-1	many	13	TRBJ1-6	NA	CSAREATGAPLHF	TGCAGTGCTAGAGAGGCGACCGGGGCACCCCTCCACTTT
TRBV6-6	few	16	TRBJ2-5	TRBD2	CASSYHGGGRQETQYF	TGTGCCAGCAGTTATCATGGGGGCGGGAGGCAAGAGACCCAGTACTTC
TRBV10-3	many	13	TRBJ2-3	NA	CAIRPTSTDTQYF	TGTGCCATCAGGCCGACTAGCACAGATACGCAGTATTTT
TRBV24-1	few	15	TRBJ2-3	TRBD2	CATSGGLAGLDTQYF	TGTGCCACCAGTGGGGGACTAGCGGGATTGGATACGCAGTATTTT